This TCR beta chain was found in a study of blood T cell repertoires in COVID-19. Clones were sequenced by immunoSEQ multiplex PCR, and TCRdb holds only the in-frame ones, with some missing. This sample has more than 350,000 clones, with 70% to 90% found just once. CDR1 is MNHEY and CDR2 is SVGAGI in the germline V gene. The V end was cut by 7 bases, the J end by 5 bases, with 10 bases between. There are 12 residues in the CDR3. Material: PBMCs or T cells enriched from blood (not recorded which). The sequence was collected from a woman aged 18-29 years who had been exposed to COVID-19. J is TRBJ2-3 and V is TRBV6-5; D perhaps matches TRBD1 (5 bases). DNA of the CDR3: TGTGCCAGCATCTCTAGGGGAGATACGCAGTATTTT. It is translated as CASISRGDTQYF.